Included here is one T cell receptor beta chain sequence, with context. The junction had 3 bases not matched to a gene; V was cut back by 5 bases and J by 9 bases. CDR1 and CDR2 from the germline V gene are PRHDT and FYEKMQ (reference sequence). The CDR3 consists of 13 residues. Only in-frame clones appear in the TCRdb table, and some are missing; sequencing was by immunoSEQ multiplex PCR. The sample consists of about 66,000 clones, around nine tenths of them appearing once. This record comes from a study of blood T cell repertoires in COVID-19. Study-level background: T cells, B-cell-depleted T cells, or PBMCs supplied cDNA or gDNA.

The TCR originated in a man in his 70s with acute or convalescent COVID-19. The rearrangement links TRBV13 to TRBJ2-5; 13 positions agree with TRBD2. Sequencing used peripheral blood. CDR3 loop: CASSAGLAGAQYF. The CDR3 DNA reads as TGTGCCAGCAGCGCTGGACTAGCGGGGGCCCAGTACTTC.